The 3 T cell receptor beta chains below come from one sample, sequenced in a study of spatial heterogeneity in lung cancer. TCRdb re-analysed the 5' RACE reads in MiXCR, keeping a single row per CDR3 protein. The profile shows about 38,000 distinct CDR3 sequences, 6% to 9.5% of them singletons. Time point in this sample: blood at routine non-recurrence follow-up after resection. The sample in question was PBMCs, obtained at follow-up. The source is a male donor with early-stage non-small cell lung cancer.

This clonotype has ten or more counts. The chain has TRBV7-2 and TRBJ2-1; D might be TRBD1 or TRBD2, each matching 5 bases. This CDR3 is 16 amino acids long. The ends were cut back, 5 bases at V and 6 bases at J, with 20 bases in the middle. The V gene's germline CDR1 is SGHTA and CDR2 FQGNSA. CDR3 coding DNA: TGTGCCAGCAGCATCCAGCCCGGGACCAACTTCAATGAGCAGTTCTTC. Protein sequence: CASSIQPGTNFNEQFF. Combining the CDR3 with reference TRBV7-2 and TRBJ2-1 gives the whole variable domain GAGVSQSPSNKVTEKGKDVELRCDPISGHTALYWYRQSLGQGLEFLIYFQGNSAPDKSGLPSDRFSAERTGGSVSTLTIQRTQQEDSAVYLCASSIQPGTNFNEQFFGPGTRLTVL.

This clonotype was observed at least ten times. This rearrangement joins TRBV20-1 to TRBJ2-7; the D gene is possibly TRBD1 (5 bases). This CDR3 is built from 13 residues. Germline CDR1 and CDR2: DFQATT and SNEGSKA (reference sequence). V was shortened by 6 bases and J by 1 base, with 13 bases between the two germline ends. The CDR3: CSARTRLSYEQYF. In DNA, the CDR3 is TGCAGTGCGAGGACACGGCTGTCCTACGAGCAGTACTTC.

The table lists this clonotype with many counts. The chain uses TRBV18 and TRBJ2-5; D may match TRBD1 or TRBD2 (5 bases each). Trimming shortened V by 2 bases and J by 5 bases, and 18 bases separated the two germline ends. The length of the CDR3 is 16 residues. Germline V gene data show CDR1 as KGHSH and CDR2 as LQKENI. The CDR3 is CASSPNGGGTGETQYF. The CDR3 DNA reads TGTGCCAGCTCACCAAACGGTGGGGGAACCGGGGAGACCCAGTACTTC.